The rows below give T cell receptor beta chains drawn from one sample of a study of T cells in Graves' hyperthyroidism and ophthalmopathy. TCRdb analysed the multiplex PCR reads with MiXCR anew, one entry per CDR3 protein. The sample gives approximately 640,000 distinct CDR3 sequences, nearly 45% of which show up once; approximately 6.8% is in the top ten. Sequencing used peripheral blood or thyroid tissue (not recorded which). The receptors come from an adult man with Graves' disease, either hyperthyroidism or ophthalmopathy (not recorded which). Each CDR3 is given with its conserved first and last residue. Fields, in order: clone size, D gene, V gene, J gene, CDR3 DNA, CDR3 protein. The D gene is left open where the match is weak. The size entry is marked missing in some rows and otherwise reads once, few, many or a size class.

>few|TRBD1|TRBV12-3/TRBV12-4|TRBJ2-6
TGTGCCAGCAGCTTGGGACAGGGGGGCTCTGGGGCCAACGTCCTGACTTTC
CASSLGQGGSGANVLTF
>-|TRBD1|TRBV7-8|TRBJ1-6
TGTGCCAGCAGCGCGGACAGGCCTAATTCACCCCTCCACTTT
CASSADRPNSPLHF
>-|TRBD2|TRBV7-4|TRBJ2-7
TGTGCCAGCAGTCGAGCGGGAGTCGGGTACGAGCAGTACTTC
CASSRAGVGYEQYF
>many|-|TRBV29-1|TRBJ1-2
TGCAGCGTAGGGGACGGTTCCTATGGCTACACCTTC
CSVGDGSYGYTF
>many|TRBD1|TRBV10-3|TRBJ1-1
TGTGCCGCAAGGGACAGTTTGAACACTGAAGCTTTCTTT
CAARDSLNTEAFF
>few|-|TRBV5-1|TRBJ1-4
TGCGCCAGCAGCTTGGACGGACAGCTAAATGAAAAACTGTTTTTT
CASSLDGQLNEKLFF
>-|TRBD1|TRBV2|TRBJ1-1
TGTGCCAGCAGTGAACAGGGGGCAGGTGAAGCTTTCTTT
CASSEQGAGEAFF
>many|TRBD1|TRBV29-1|TRBJ1-6
TGCAGCGTTGCCGGGACAGGGACAGGGTCACCCCTCCACTTT
CSVAGTGTGSPLHF
>once|TRBD2|TRBV20-1|TRBJ2-7
TGCAGTGCTCCTTTAGCGGGAGGAGAAATGTACGAGCAGTACTTC
CSAPLAGGEMYEQYF
>many|-|TRBV29-1|TRBJ1-1
TGCAGCGTTGTAGGACAGCTCACTGAAGCTTTCTTT
CSVVGQLTEAFF
>few|TRBD1|TRBV6-1|TRBJ2-7
TGTGCCAGCAGTTTAACCGGGACAGACCTCGAGCAGTACTTC
CASSLTGTDLEQYF
>-|-|TRBV24-1|TRBJ1-1
TGTGCCACCAGTGATCCGACAGTAATCACTGAAGCTTTCTTT
CATSDPTVITEAFF
>-|-|TRBV2|TRBJ1-2
TGTGCCAGCAGTTTATCCGGTCGGGTGGGGGCGGGAGGCTACACCTTC
CASSLSGRVGAGGYTF
>-|TRBD1|TRBV10-3|TRBJ1-2
TGTGCCAGCAGCTACCGGACAGGAGTAGATGGCTACACCTTC
CASSYRTGVDGYTF
>-|-|TRBV14|TRBJ1-2
TGTGCCAGCAGTCAAGGCCCGGGACGGGGGGCAAGAGGCTACACCTTC
CASSQGPGRGARGYTF
>few|TRBD1|TRBV2|TRBJ1-5
TGTGCCAGCAGTGCCCTAGGAACAGGGGAGCAGCCCCAGCATTTT
CASSALGTGEQPQHF
>-|TRBD1|TRBV10-3|TRBJ1-1
TGTGCCACTTCCAGGGGGCGAACTGAAGCTTTCTTT
CATSRGRTEAFF
>-|-|TRBV9|TRBJ2-5
TGTGCCAGCAGCGCGGACCCTCCTAGCGACCAAGAGACCCAGTACTTC
CASSADPPSDQETQYF
>-|TRBD1|TRBV24-1|TRBJ1-2
TGTGCCACCAGTGACCCCTCCCTGGGGCAGGGGGCACTAGAGGAGGGCTACACCTTC
CATSDPSLGQGALEEGYTF
>many|-|TRBV24-1|TRBJ2-6
TGTGCCACCAGTGATTTCGCAGCTGGGGCCAACGTCCTGACTTTC
CATSDFAAGANVLTF
>many|-|TRBV12-3/TRBV12-4|TRBJ2-7
TGTGCCAGCTCCACCGAGGGCGAGCAGTACTTC
CASSTEGEQYF
>-|-|TRBV2|TRBJ1-4
TGTGCCAGCAGTGAACTTCCGACAGGCTATAATGAAAAACTGTTTTTT
CASSELPTGYNEKLFF
>-|TRBD1|TRBV7-9|TRBJ1-2
TGTGCCAGCAGCTCTTTGACAGGGGATGGCTACACCTTC
CASSSLTGDGYTF
>few|-|TRBV19|TRBJ2-2
TGTGCCAGTAGTATTCTAGGCACCGGGGAGCTGTTTTTT
CASSILGTGELFF
>many|-|TRBV7-9|TRBJ1-1
TGTGCCAGCAGCTCACCCAGCCCCGGAGCTTTCTTT
CASSSPSPGAFF
>few|-|TRBV9|TRBJ1-1
TGTGCCAGCAGCGTAGGAGGCCCGGTGCGAGAGAACACTGAAGCTTTCTTT
CASSVGGPVRENTEAFF
>-|-|TRBV6-6|TRBJ2-2
TGTGCCAGCAGGGCAGACGATACCGGGGAGCTGTTTTTT
CASRADDTGELFF
>many|-|TRBV20-1|TRBJ2-7
TGCAGTGCTAGAGATCGCCAGCCCCCTTACGAGCAGTACTTC
CSARDRQPPYEQYF
>few|TRBD1|TRBV2|TRBJ1-6
TGTGCCAGTGATCCGGGACAGGGGGTAGACTCACCCCTCCACTTT
CASDPGQGVDSPLHF
>many|-|TRBV29-1|TRBJ1-4
TGCAGCGTTGAAGGGGGACGGCAGTCTGGGAAACTGTTTTTT
CSVEGGRQSGKLFF
>-|TRBD1|TRBV20-1|TRBJ2-7
TGCAGTGCTAGAGATCAGCAGGGGGCCCTCTACGAGCAGTACTTC
CSARDQQGALYEQYF
>many|-|TRBV29-1|TRBJ1-1
TGCAGCGTTGAGGCAGTGGGCACTGAAGCTTTCTTT
CSVEAVGTEAFF
>few|-|TRBV7-9|TRBJ1-2
TGTGCCAGCAGCTTCTTGGGCCTGAAGGATGGCTACACCTTC
CASSFLGLKDGYTF
>once|-|TRBV10-3|TRBJ1-6
TGTGCCATCAGTGAACAGGTTAATTCACCCCTCCACTTT
CAISEQVNSPLHF
>-|TRBD1|TRBV29-1|TRBJ1-4
TGCAGCGTTGAAGTGGGACAGGGCGGAGAAAAACTGTTTTTT
CSVEVGQGGEKLFF
>-|-|TRBV2|TRBJ1-5
TGTGCCAGCAACCAGGGGACTCAGCCCCAGCATTTT
CASNQGTQPQHF
>-|TRBD2|TRBV20-1|TRBJ2-7
TGCAGTGCTACGGACGGGGGGGGATCCTACGAGCAGTACTTC
CSATDGGGSYEQYF